This T cell receptor beta chain was identified during a study of T cell repertoires in cytomegalovirus infection. The CDR3 consists of 16 residues. The germline CDR1 and CDR2 sequences are LGHNT and FRNRAP. V lost 0 bases, J lost 4 bases, and 4 bases stayed unmatched. As concerns this clonotype: Its antigen is not identified.

MiXCR, applied by TCRdb to the reads, yields one record per CDR3 protein. This table has 380,000 or so distinct CDR3 sequences, just under 35% appearing once. The genes are TRBV12-5 and TRBJ2-1; 9 bases agree with TRBD2. This receptor was taken from a human donor in good health (CMV status not recorded). Some clones in this sample may be carry-over from other donors' samples. This specimen was cultured PBMCs, taken from culture after CMV antigen stimulation. The CDR3 here is CASGLVRREGYNEQFF. CDR3 nucleotide sequence: TGTGCTAGTGGTTTGGTCAGGCGGGAGGGATACAATGAGCAGTTCTTC.